This is a list of T cell receptor beta chains from one sample in a study of identical twins. TCRdb reanalysed the 5' RACE reads using MiXCR and keeps one entry per CDR3 protein. This sample carries roughly 1.6 million distinct CDR3 sequences, 25% to 35% of them seen once, and the ten largest clones take around 0.25%. Sequencing was carried out using cord blood. The receptors here all came from a newborn girl in good health. Both conserved end residues are part of each CDR3. A D gene is named only where the DNA matches it firmly. Clone size, where shown, is once, few, many, or a class for clones that have expanded.

d_gene: -; abundance: few; j_gene: TRBJ2-3; v_gene: TRBV21-1; CDR3nt: TGTGCCAGCAGCAAAGCACTAGCTCCATCTGACCTAGTTCAGTATTTT; CDR3aa: CASSKALAPSDLVQYF
d_gene: -; abundance: few; j_gene: TRBJ1-1; v_gene: TRBV6-5; CDR3nt: TGTGCCAGCAGTTACTCGATAGAGGGAAACACTGAAGCTTTCTTT; CDR3aa: CASSYSIEGNTEAFF
d_gene: TRBD2; abundance: -; j_gene: TRBJ2-3; v_gene: TRBV4-1; CDR3nt: TGCGCCAGCAGCCTGAGCGGGGGGGCCTCAGATACGCAGTATTTT; CDR3aa: CASSLSGGASDTQYF
d_gene: TRBD1; abundance: few; j_gene: TRBJ2-4; v_gene: TRBV6-2/TRBV6-3; CDR3nt: TGTGCCAGCAGTCGCCGGACAGGGAAGGGCTCAGTAGCCAAAAACATTCAGTACTTC; CDR3aa: CASSRRTGKGSVAKNIQYF
d_gene: TRBD1; abundance: -; j_gene: TRBJ2-3; v_gene: TRBV11-2; CDR3nt: TGTGCCAGCAGCTTAGATCGAGCGACCGACAGGGTGGCGCAGTATTTT; CDR3aa: CASSLDRATDRVAQYF
d_gene: TRBD1; abundance: many; j_gene: TRBJ2-4; v_gene: TRBV27; CDR3nt: TGTGCCAGCAGTTTAAGACAGGGGGCCAAAAACATTCAGTACTTC; CDR3aa: CASSLRQGAKNIQYF
d_gene: -; abundance: few; j_gene: TRBJ1-6; v_gene: TRBV7-2; CDR3nt: TGTGCCAGCAGCTTAGCACGAGGGTCGAATTCACCCCTCCACTTT; CDR3aa: CASSLARGSNSPLHF
d_gene: -; abundance: few; j_gene: TRBJ2-5; v_gene: TRBV5-5; CDR3nt: TGTGCCAGCAGCTTGGAGCGACGTATCCAAGAGACCCAGTACTTC; CDR3aa: CASSLERRIQETQYF
d_gene: -; abundance: -; j_gene: TRBJ1-2; v_gene: TRBV5-1; CDR3nt: TGCGCCAGCAGCGTTCAGCCGGGTGGGGGCTACACCTTC; CDR3aa: CASSVQPGGGYTF
d_gene: -; abundance: few; j_gene: TRBJ2-7; v_gene: TRBV4-2; CDR3nt: TGTGCCAGCAGCCAAGAGTGGGGGTCTATCTACGAGCAGTACTTC; CDR3aa: CASSQEWGSIYEQYF
d_gene: -; abundance: few; j_gene: TRBJ2-3; v_gene: TRBV29-1; CDR3nt: TGCAGCGTTGAGCCGACTAGAAGCACAGATACGCAGTATTTT; CDR3aa: CSVEPTRSTDTQYF
d_gene: -; abundance: few; j_gene: TRBJ1-1; v_gene: TRBV7-2; CDR3nt: TGTGCCAGCAGCCCGTGGACGGTGAACACTGAAGCTTTCTTT; CDR3aa: CASSPWTVNTEAFF
d_gene: -; abundance: -; j_gene: TRBJ2-3; v_gene: TRBV2; CDR3nt: TGTGCCAGCAGCGCGGGGCAGAGCGGAGATGCGCAGTATTTT; CDR3aa: CASSAGQSGDAQYF
d_gene: -; abundance: -; j_gene: TRBJ1-6; v_gene: TRBV7-2; CDR3nt: TGTGCCAGCAGCTTGGTGATCGCCTATAATTCACCCTTCCACTTT; CDR3aa: CASSLVIAYNSPFHF
d_gene: -; abundance: -; j_gene: TRBJ1-5; v_gene: TRBV28; CDR3nt: TGTGCCAGCAGTTTATGGAGGGGTGAGGGCAATCAGCCCCAGCATTTT; CDR3aa: CASSLWRGEGNQPQHF
d_gene: TRBD2; abundance: many; j_gene: TRBJ2-3; v_gene: TRBV7-2; CDR3nt: TGTGCCAGCAGCTTAGGAACGGGAGGGCCCACAGATACGCAGTATTTT; CDR3aa: CASSLGTGGPTDTQYF
d_gene: -; abundance: few; j_gene: TRBJ1-2; v_gene: TRBV10-3; CDR3nt: TGTGCCATCCAACCAGGCGTGAACTATGGCTACACCTTC; CDR3aa: CAIQPGVNYGYTF
d_gene: TRBD2; abundance: once; j_gene: TRBJ2-7; v_gene: TRBV7-8; CDR3nt: TGTGCCAGCAGCTCTCTAGCGGGAGAGGGGTACGAGCAGTACTTC; CDR3aa: CASSSLAGEGYEQYF
d_gene: -; abundance: many; j_gene: TRBJ2-7; v_gene: TRBV12-3/TRBV12-4; CDR3nt: TGTGCCAGCAGTTTAATCGGGGCAACCTACGAGCAGTACTTC; CDR3aa: CASSLIGATYEQYF
d_gene: TRBD1; abundance: few; j_gene: TRBJ2-1; v_gene: TRBV20-1; CDR3nt: TGCAGTGCTAGCACCGGGACAGGGGGTGTTAATGAGCAGTTCTTC; CDR3aa: CSASTGTGGVNEQFF
d_gene: -; abundance: -; j_gene: TRBJ2-7; v_gene: TRBV19; CDR3nt: TGTGCCCACTGTTGGGGGGCCTACGAGCAGTACTTC; CDR3aa: CAHCWGAYEQYF
d_gene: TRBD1; abundance: -; j_gene: TRBJ1-4; v_gene: TRBV2; CDR3nt: TGTGCCGGCGCCAGGGGGAATCAGGAAAAACTGTTTTTT; CDR3aa: CAGARGNQEKLFF
d_gene: -; abundance: -; j_gene: TRBJ2-7; v_gene: TRBV6-5; CDR3nt: TGTGCCAGCGGTTACCGGGGGAATGAGCAGTACTTC; CDR3aa: CASGYRGNEQYF
d_gene: -; abundance: -; j_gene: TRBJ1-2; v_gene: TRBV5-6; CDR3nt: TGTGCCAGCAGCTTGTTGTCGAGGGATCCCAGCTATGGCTACACCTTC; CDR3aa: CASSLLSRDPSYGYTF
d_gene: TRBD1; abundance: many; j_gene: TRBJ2-1; v_gene: TRBV29-1; CDR3nt: TGCAGCGTTGAAGATCGGGGGGACAGGGACAATGAGCAGTTCTTC; CDR3aa: CSVEDRGDRDNEQFF
d_gene: -; abundance: many; j_gene: TRBJ2-3; v_gene: TRBV24-1; CDR3nt: TGTGCCACCAGTGATTCAGGGGGCACAGATACGCAGTATTTT; CDR3aa: CATSDSGGTDTQYF
d_gene: -; abundance: -; j_gene: TRBJ1-5; v_gene: TRBV28; CDR3nt: TGTGCCAGCAGTTGGGTAGAGGCAGAGAATCAGCCCCAGCATTTT; CDR3aa: CASSWVEAENQPQHF
d_gene: -; abundance: -; j_gene: TRBJ1-1; v_gene: TRBV5-1; CDR3nt: TGCGCCAGCACCTCCTTTGGGAACACTGAAGCTTTCTTT; CDR3aa: CASTSFGNTEAFF
d_gene: -; abundance: few; j_gene: TRBJ1-2; v_gene: TRBV27; CDR3nt: TGTGCCAGCAGTTCCCAGATTTACTATGGCTACACCTTC; CDR3aa: CASSSQIYYGYTF
d_gene: -; abundance: few; j_gene: TRBJ1-2; v_gene: TRBV28; CDR3nt: TGTGCCAGCAGTTTAGGGTCTCAGCTACTATCTAACTATGGCTACACCTTC; CDR3aa: CASSLGSQLLSNYGYTF
d_gene: -; abundance: -; j_gene: TRBJ2-7; v_gene: TRBV20-1; CDR3nt: TGCAGTGCTCAACCCGGGACTTTCCCCTACGAGCAGTACTTC; CDR3aa: CSAQPGTFPYEQYF
d_gene: TRBD2; abundance: -; j_gene: TRBJ2-1; v_gene: TRBV27; CDR3nt: TGTGCCAGCAGTTTAAGACTAGCCCCTAGCTACAATGAGCAGTTCTTC; CDR3aa: CASSLRLAPSYNEQFF
d_gene: -; abundance: few; j_gene: TRBJ2-5; v_gene: TRBV10-1; CDR3nt: TGCGCCAGCAGTGGACTCGAGGAGACCCAGTACTTC; CDR3aa: CASSGLEETQYF
d_gene: -; abundance: few; j_gene: TRBJ2-7; v_gene: TRBV7-2; CDR3nt: TGTGCCAGCAGATCCGTGAGGCGCGGTTACGAGCAGTACTTC; CDR3aa: CASRSVRRGYEQYF
d_gene: -; abundance: -; j_gene: TRBJ2-5; v_gene: TRBV20-1; CDR3nt: TGCAGTGTCCCCCCGGCAGGGGAAGAGACCCAGTACTTC; CDR3aa: CSVPPAGEETQYF
d_gene: -; abundance: few; j_gene: TRBJ1-4; v_gene: TRBV4-1; CDR3nt: TGCGCCAGCAGCAAACCGTGGGAAAAACTGTTTTTT; CDR3aa: CASSKPWEKLFF
d_gene: -; abundance: few; j_gene: TRBJ1-1; v_gene: TRBV29-1; CDR3nt: TGCAGCGTGCTTAAACGGGCTAACCAGAACACTGAAGCTTTCTTT; CDR3aa: CSVLKRANQNTEAFF
d_gene: TRBD2; abundance: few; j_gene: TRBJ2-3; v_gene: TRBV11-2; CDR3nt: TGTGCCAGCAGCTCGCCCGGACTAGCTACGCAGTATTTT; CDR3aa: CASSSPGLATQYF
d_gene: -; abundance: few; j_gene: TRBJ2-1; v_gene: TRBV7-2; CDR3nt: TGTGCCAGCAGCTTATCCGGGGCCCCCTACAATGAGCAGTTCTTC; CDR3aa: CASSLSGAPYNEQFF
d_gene: TRBD1; abundance: many; j_gene: TRBJ2-5; v_gene: TRBV9; CDR3nt: TGTGCCAGCAGCGTAGACAGGGGGCGAGAGACCCAGTACTTC; CDR3aa: CASSVDRGRETQYF
d_gene: -; abundance: many; j_gene: TRBJ2-7; v_gene: TRBV20-1; CDR3nt: TGCAGTGCTAGGCTCGACGAGCAGTACTTC; CDR3aa: CSARLDEQYF
d_gene: TRBD1; abundance: -; j_gene: TRBJ2-1; v_gene: TRBV12-3/TRBV12-4; CDR3nt: TGTGCCAGCACCCGGCCGGGACAGGCCTACAATGAGCAGTTCTTC; CDR3aa: CASTRPGQAYNEQFF
d_gene: TRBD1; abundance: few; j_gene: TRBJ2-2; v_gene: TRBV24-1; CDR3nt: TGTGCCACCAGTGATTCCGGGACAGGGGGCACCGGGGAGCTGTTTTTT; CDR3aa: CATSDSGTGGTGELFF
d_gene: -; abundance: few; j_gene: TRBJ2-3; v_gene: TRBV20-1; CDR3nt: TGCAGTGCTAGCCGGGAGCCCGGCACAGATACGCAGTATTTT; CDR3aa: CSASREPGTDTQYF
d_gene: -; abundance: many; j_gene: TRBJ2-7; v_gene: TRBV4-2; CDR3nt: TGTGCCAGCAGCCAAGGCGAGAGCCCCTCCTACGAGCAGTACTTC; CDR3aa: CASSQGESPSYEQYF
d_gene: TRBD2; abundance: -; j_gene: TRBJ2-7; v_gene: TRBV5-1; CDR3nt: TGCGCCAGCAGCTGGGGGACTAGCGACGAGCAGTACTTC; CDR3aa: CASSWGTSDEQYF
d_gene: -; abundance: few; j_gene: TRBJ2-1; v_gene: TRBV5-1; CDR3nt: TGCGCCAGCAGCGGCCTTACGTCGAGCTCCTACAATGAGCAGTTCTTC; CDR3aa: CASSGLTSSSYNEQFF